This TCR beta chain derives from a study of blood T cell repertoires in COVID-19. Study at large: Whether acute or convalescent, the COVID-19 samples came from the United States, Italy and Spain. Sources were T cells, B-cell-depleted T cells, or PBMCs; the material itself was cDNA or gDNA.

Only in-frame clones appear in the TCRdb table, and some are missing; sequencing was by immunoSEQ multiplex PCR. The table lists under 150,000 clones, 79% of them singletons. This TCR was sampled from a woman older than 75 with acute or convalescent COVID-19. The sequenced material came from peripheral blood.

The CDR3 region is CASSKQEAQYF. The CDR3, as DNA: TGTGCCAGCAGTAAACAGGAAGCGCAGTATTTT. The V and J genes are TRBV6-6 and TRBJ2-3; possible D gene TRBD1, 5 bases. CDR1 is MNHNY, CDR2 SVGAGI, per germline (reference sequence). The V gene lost 5 bases and the J gene lost 10 bases, with 10 bases spanning the gap. There are 11 residues in the CDR3.